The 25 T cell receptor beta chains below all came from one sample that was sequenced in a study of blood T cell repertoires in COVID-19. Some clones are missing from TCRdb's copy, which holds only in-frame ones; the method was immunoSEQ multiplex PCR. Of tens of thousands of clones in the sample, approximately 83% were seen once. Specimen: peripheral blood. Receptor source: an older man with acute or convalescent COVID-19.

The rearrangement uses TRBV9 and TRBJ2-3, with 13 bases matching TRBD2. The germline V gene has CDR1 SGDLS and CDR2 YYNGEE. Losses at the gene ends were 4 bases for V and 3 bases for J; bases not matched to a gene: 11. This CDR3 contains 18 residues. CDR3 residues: CASSPRTSGSPGTDTQYF. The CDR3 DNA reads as TGTGCCAGCAGCCCCCGGACTAGCGGGAGCCCGGGTACAGATACGCAGTATTTT.

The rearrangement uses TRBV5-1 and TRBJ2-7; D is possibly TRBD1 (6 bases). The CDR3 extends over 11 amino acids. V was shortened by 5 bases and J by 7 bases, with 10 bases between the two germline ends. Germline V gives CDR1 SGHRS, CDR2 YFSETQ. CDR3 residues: CASRAGEEQYF. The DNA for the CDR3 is TGCGCCAGCAGGGCAGGGGAAGAGCAGTACTTC.

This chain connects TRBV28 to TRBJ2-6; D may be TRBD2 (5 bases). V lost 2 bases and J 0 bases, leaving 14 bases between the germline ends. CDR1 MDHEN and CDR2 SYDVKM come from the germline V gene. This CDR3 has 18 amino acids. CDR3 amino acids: CASSLPTGLGSGANVLTF. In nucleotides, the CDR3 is TGTGCCAGCAGTTTACCCACTGGACTGGGCTCTGGGGCCAACGTCCTGACTTTC.

The CDR3 region is CASSPQTPGDTEAFF. CDR3 in DNA: TGTGCCAGCAGTCCACAAACTCCAGGGGACACTGAAGCTTTCTTT. The V gene is TRBV6-6, the J gene TRBJ1-1, with D maybe TRBD1 (6 bases). The V end was cut by 5 bases, the J end by 3 bases, with 16 bases between. Germline V lookup: CDR1 MNHNY, CDR2 SVGAGI (reference sequence). The CDR3 is made up of 15 amino acids.

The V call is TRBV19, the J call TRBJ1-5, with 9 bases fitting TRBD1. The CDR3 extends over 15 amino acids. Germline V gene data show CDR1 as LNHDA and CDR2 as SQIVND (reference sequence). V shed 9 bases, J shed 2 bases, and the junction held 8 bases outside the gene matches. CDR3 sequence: CASSGQGGGNQPQHF. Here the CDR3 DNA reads TGTGCCAGCTCGGGACAGGGAGGGGGCAATCAGCCCCAGCATTTT.

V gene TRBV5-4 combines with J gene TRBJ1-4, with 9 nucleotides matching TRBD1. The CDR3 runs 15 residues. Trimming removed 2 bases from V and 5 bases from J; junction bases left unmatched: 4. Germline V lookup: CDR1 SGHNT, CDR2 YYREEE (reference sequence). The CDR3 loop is CASSLRQGVNEKLFF. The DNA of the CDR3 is TGTGCCAGCAGCTTAAGACAGGGGGTAAATGAAAAACTGTTTTTT.

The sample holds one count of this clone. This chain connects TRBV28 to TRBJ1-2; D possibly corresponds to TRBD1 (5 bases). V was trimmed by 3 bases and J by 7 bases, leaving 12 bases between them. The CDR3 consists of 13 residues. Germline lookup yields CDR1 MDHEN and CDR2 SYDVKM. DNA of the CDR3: TGTGCCAGCAGTTTTCAAGGGGCGCGTGGCTACACCTTC. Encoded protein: CASSFQGARGYTF.

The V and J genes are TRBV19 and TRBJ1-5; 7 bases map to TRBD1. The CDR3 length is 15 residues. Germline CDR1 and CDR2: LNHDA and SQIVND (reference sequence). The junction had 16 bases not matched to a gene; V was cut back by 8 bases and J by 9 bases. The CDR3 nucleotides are TGTGCCAGTGGTTGGGCGGCGGGGTCAGGGGGGCCCCAGCATTTT. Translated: CASGWAAGSGGPQHF.

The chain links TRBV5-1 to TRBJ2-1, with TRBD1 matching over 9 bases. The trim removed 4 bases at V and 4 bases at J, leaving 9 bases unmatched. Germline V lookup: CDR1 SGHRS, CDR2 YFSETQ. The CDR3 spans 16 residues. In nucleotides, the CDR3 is TGCGCCAGCAGCAAAGAAACAGGGGGCCGATACAATGAGCAGTTCTTC. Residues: CASSKETGGRYNEQFF.

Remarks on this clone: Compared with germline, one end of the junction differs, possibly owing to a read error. Here the CDR3 reads CASTQEKAGYTDTQYF. CDR3 DNA sequence: TGCGCCAGCACCCAAGAAAAAGCGGGGTACACAGATACGCAGTATTTT. V usage is TRBV4-1 and J usage is TRBJ2-3, with 7 bases aligning to TRBD2. The CDR3 covers 16 residues. The germline V gene encodes CDR1 MGHRA and CDR2 YSYEKL.

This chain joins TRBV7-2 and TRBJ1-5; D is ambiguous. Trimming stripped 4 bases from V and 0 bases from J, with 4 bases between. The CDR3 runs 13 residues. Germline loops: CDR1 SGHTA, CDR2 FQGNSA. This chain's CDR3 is CASSSFSNQPQHF. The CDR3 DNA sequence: TGTGCCAGCAGCTCCTTTAGCAATCAGCCCCAGCATTTT.

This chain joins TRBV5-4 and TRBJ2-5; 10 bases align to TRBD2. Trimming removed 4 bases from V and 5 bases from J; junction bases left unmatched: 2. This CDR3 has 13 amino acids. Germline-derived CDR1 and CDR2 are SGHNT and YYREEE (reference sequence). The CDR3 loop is CASSLSGRETQYF. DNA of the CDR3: TGTGCCAGCAGCCTTAGCGGGAGGGAGACCCAGTACTTC.

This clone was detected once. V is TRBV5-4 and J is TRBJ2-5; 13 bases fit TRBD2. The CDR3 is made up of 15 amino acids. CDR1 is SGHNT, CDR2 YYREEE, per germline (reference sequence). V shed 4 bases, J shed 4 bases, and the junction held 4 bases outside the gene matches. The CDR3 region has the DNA TGTGCCAGCAGCCGGACTAGCGGGAGTCGAGAGACCCAGTACTTC. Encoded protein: CASSRTSGSRETQYF.

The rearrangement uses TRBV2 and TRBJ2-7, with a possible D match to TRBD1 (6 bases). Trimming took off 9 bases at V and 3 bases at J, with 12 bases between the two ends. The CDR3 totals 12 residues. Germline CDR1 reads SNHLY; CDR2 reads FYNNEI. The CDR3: CASRDTGYEQYF. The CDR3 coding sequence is TGTGCCAGTAGGGACACCGGCTACGAGCAGTACTTC.

The CDR3 nucleotides read TGTGCCAGCAGCCAGACTAGAACCTACAATGAGCAGTTCTTC. Amino acid sequence: CASSQTRTYNEQFF. This sequence joins TRBV16 and TRBJ2-1; a weak D match, TRBD2 (6 bases). CDR3 size: 14 residues. V lost 3 bases and J 2 bases, leaving 8 bases between the germline ends. CDR1 and CDR2 from the germline V gene are KGHSY and FQNENV.

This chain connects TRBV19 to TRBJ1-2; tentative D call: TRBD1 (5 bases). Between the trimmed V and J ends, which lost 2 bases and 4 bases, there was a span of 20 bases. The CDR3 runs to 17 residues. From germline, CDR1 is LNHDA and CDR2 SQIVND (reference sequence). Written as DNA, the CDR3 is TGTGCCAGTAGTATAACTTTCGGGTCGGGGGGGAGCTATGGCTACACCTTC. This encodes CASSITFGSGGSYGYTF.

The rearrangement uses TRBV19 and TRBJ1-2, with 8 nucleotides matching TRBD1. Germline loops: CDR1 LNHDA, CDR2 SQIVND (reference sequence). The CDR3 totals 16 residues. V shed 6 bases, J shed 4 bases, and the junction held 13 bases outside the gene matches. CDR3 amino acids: CASRSRPGTGFYGYTF. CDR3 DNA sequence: TGTGCCAGTAGATCCCGTCCCGGGACAGGTTTCTATGGCTACACCTTC.

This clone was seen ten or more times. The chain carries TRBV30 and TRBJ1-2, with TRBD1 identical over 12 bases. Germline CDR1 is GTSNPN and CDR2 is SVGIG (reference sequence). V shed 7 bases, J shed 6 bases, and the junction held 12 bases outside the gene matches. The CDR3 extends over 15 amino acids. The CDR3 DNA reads TGTGCCTCGCCCCCGGGGACAGGGGGCGAGGATGGCTACACCTTC. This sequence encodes CASPPGTGGEDGYTF.

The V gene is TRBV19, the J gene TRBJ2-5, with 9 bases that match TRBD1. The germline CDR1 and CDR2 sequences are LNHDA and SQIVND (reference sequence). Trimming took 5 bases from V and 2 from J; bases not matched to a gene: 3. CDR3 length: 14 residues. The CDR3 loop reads CASSWDREQETQYF. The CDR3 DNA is TGTGCCAGTAGTTGGGACAGGGAACAAGAGACCCAGTACTTC.

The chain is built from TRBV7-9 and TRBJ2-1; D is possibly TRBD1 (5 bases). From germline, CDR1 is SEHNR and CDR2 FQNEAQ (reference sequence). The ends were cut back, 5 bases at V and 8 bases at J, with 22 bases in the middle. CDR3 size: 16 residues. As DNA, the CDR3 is TGTGCCAGCAGCCCCCAGGGAACGGTCCAAGGGCATGAGCAGTTCTTC. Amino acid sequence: CASSPQGTVQGHEQFF.

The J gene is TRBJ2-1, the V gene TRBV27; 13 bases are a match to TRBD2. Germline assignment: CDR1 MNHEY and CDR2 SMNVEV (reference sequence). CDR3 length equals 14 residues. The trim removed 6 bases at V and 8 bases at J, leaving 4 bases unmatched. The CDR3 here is CASRKGLAGYEQFF. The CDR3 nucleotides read TGTGCCAGCAGAAAGGGACTAGCGGGATATGAGCAGTTCTTC.

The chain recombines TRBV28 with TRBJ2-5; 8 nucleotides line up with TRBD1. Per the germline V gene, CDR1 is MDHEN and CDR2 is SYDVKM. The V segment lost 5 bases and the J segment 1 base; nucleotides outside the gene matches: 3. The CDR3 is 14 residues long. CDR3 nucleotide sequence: TGTGCCAGCAGTCAGACAGGGGTCCAAGAGACCCAGTACTTC. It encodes CASSQTGVQETQYF.

CDR3 sequence reads: CSVSPGRETQYF. CDR3 nucleotide sequence: TGCAGCGTTTCCCCAGGGCGAGAGACCCAGTACTTC. This chain uses TRBV29-1 with TRBJ2-5, with a weak D call TRBD1 (5 bases). Trimming took 5 bases from V and 4 from J, leaving 11 bases between them. The CDR3 sequence is 12 residues long. Germline V gene data show CDR1 as SQVTM and CDR2 as ANQGSEA.

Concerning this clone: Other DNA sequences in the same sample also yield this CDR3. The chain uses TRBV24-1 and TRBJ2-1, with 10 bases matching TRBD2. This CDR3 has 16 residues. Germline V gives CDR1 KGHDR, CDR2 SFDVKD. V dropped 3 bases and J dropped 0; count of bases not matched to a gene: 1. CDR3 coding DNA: TGTGCCACCAGTGATCCTAGCGGGAGCTCCTACAATGAGCAGTTCTTC. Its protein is CATSDPSGSSYNEQFF.

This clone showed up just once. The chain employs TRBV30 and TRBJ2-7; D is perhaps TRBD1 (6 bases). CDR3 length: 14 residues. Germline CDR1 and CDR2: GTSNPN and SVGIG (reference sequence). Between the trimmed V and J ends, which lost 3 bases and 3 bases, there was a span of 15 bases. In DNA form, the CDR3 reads TGTGCCTGGAGAAAAGGACAGAGCTACTACGAGCAGTACTTC. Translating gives CAWRKGQSYYEQYF. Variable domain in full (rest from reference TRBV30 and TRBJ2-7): SQTIHQWPATLVQPVGSPLSLECTVEGTSNPNLYWYRQAAGRGLQLLFYSVGIGQISSEVPQNLSASRPQDRQFILSSKKLLLSDSGFYLCAWRKGQSYYEQYFGPGTRLTVT.